Listed below are T cell receptor beta chains from one sample, sequenced in a study of vaccination effects on CD4 cells after COVID-19. No antigen has been assigned to these receptors. Clones were read by immunoSEQ multiplex PCR, and TCRdb kept only the in-frame ones, dropping some. The sample includes fewer than 70,000 clones, approximately 80% of them seen just once. Material: CD4+ T cells from PBMCs cultured with SARS-CoV-2 spike peptides, obtained before COVID-19 vaccination. The receptors were gathered from a human donor who received a COVID-19 vaccine. Both conserved end residues are part of each CDR3. The order of the fields is clone size, J gene, V gene, D gene, CDR3 protein, CDR3 DNA. D genes are given only for firm matches. For some rows the clone size is stated as once, few or many, or as a class when expanded; others skip it.

- | TRBJ1-3 | TRBV29-1 | - | CSVEVGNTIYF | TGCAGCGTTGAAGTTGGAAACACCATATATTTT
- | TRBJ1-5 | TRBV19 | - | CASRPGDQPQHF | TGTGCCAGTAGGCCCGGTGATCAGCCCCAGCATTTT
- | TRBJ2-1 | TRBV7-2 | TRBD1 | CASSGRRGTGHEQFF | TGTGCCAGCAGCGGGCGGCGGGGGACAGGGCATGAGCAGTTCTTC
- | TRBJ2-3 | TRBV28 | TRBD2 | CASRSTSGGDRWYF | TGTGCCAGCAGATCAACTAGCGGGGGAGACAGATGGTATTTT
- | TRBJ1-2 | TRBV6-5 | TRBD1 | CASSYSRTGGGYGYTF | TGTGCCAGCAGTTACTCGAGGACAGGGGGTGGCTATGGCTACACCTTC
- | TRBJ1-3 | TRBV7-3 | - | CASSLLLGNTIYF | TGTGCCAGCAGCCTTCTCCTTGGAAACACCATATATTTT
- | TRBJ2-6 | TRBV7-3 | - | CASSLNRWQGEAGANVLTF | TGTGCCAGCAGCTTGAACCGGTGGCAGGGTGAGGCTGGGGCCAACGTCCTGACTTTC
- | TRBJ2-1 | TRBV4-3 | - | CASSQELGTFYNEQFF | TGCGCCAGCAGCCAAGAGTTAGGCACCTTCTACAATGAGCAGTTCTTC
- | TRBJ1-3 | TRBV28 | TRBD1 | CASSPPQGASGNTIYF | TGTGCCAGCAGTCCTCCTCAGGGGGCGTCTGGAAACACCATATATTTT
- | TRBJ2-3 | TRBV4-1 | - | CASSQGKTGSTDTQYF | TGCGCCAGCAGCCAAGGGAAAACAGGAAGCACAGATACGCAGTATTTT
- | TRBJ2-1 | TRBV4-1 | - | CASSQERQSSYNEQFF | TGCGCCAGCAGCCAAGAGCGCCAGAGCTCCTACAATGAGCAGTTCTTC
- | TRBJ1-4 | TRBV10-2 | TRBD1 | CASSVDQGAEKLFF | TGCGCCAGCAGTGTAGATCAGGGGGCTGAAAAACTGTTTTTT
once | TRBJ2-5 | TRBV29-1 | TRBD2 | CSVPIAGGKETQYF | TGCAGCGTGCCTATAGCGGGGGGGAAAGAGACCCAGTACTTC
- | TRBJ2-3 | TRBV7-3 | TRBD2 | CASSWTSGADTDTQYF | TGTGCCAGCAGCTGGACTAGCGGGGCCGACACAGATACGCAGTATTTT
- | TRBJ1-3 | TRBV5-1 | - | CASSLGTDGNTIYF | TGCGCCAGCAGCTTGGGGACAGACGGAAACACCATATATTTT
- | TRBJ2-3 | TRBV2 | - | CASNPTNTQYF | TGTGCCAGCAACCCGACCAATACGCAGTATTTT
- | TRBJ1-2 | TRBV4-2 | - | CASSQGWQLLRGYTF | TGTGCCAGCAGCCAAGGGTGGCAGCTCCTCCGCGGCTACACCTTC
- | TRBJ1-4 | TRBV5-1 | TRBD1 | CASSPQTGGNEKLFF | TGCGCCAGCAGCCCACAAACAGGGGGCAATGAAAAACTGTTTTTT